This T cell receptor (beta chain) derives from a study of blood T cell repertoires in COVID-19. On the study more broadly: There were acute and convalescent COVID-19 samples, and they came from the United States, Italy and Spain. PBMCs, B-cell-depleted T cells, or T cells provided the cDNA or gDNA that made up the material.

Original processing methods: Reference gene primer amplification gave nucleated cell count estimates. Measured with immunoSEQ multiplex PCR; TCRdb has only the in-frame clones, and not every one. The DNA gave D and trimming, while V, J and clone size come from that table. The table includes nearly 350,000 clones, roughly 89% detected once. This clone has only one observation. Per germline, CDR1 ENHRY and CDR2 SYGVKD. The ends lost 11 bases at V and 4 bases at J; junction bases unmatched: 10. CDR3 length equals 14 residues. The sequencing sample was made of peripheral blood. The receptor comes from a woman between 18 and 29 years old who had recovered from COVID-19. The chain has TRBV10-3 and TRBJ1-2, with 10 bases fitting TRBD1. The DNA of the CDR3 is TGTGCCGTATCCGGGACAGGGGAAAGCTATGGCTACACCTTC. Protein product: CAVSGTGESYGYTF.